Detailed here is one T cell receptor beta chain. Libraries were prepared by immunoSEQ multiplex PCR; TCRdb keeps only in-frame clonotypes and omits some of them. Here the sample spans nearly 1 million clones, 76% being singletons. The data stem from a study of shared clonotypes between healthy human individuals. At the level of the study: CD4 naive cells filled three plates per donor, CD4 memory three, CD8 naive two and CD8 memory one.

CDR1 and CDR2 from the germline V gene are SGHRS and YFSETQ. The CDR3 is 15 amino acids. The sequenced sample was memory CD4+ T cells sorted from blood. Specified subset: CD45RA-negative fraction. The receptor comes from a man aged 18 to 29 in good health. The chain has TRBV5-1 and TRBJ2-5, with 8 bases fitting TRBD1. The J call may be wrong; the DNA end is better matched by TRBJ2-7. CDR3 nucleotides: TGCGCCAGCAGCTTAACCGGGACAGGAGCGTACGAGCAGTACTTC. It yields the protein CASSLTGTGAYEQYF.